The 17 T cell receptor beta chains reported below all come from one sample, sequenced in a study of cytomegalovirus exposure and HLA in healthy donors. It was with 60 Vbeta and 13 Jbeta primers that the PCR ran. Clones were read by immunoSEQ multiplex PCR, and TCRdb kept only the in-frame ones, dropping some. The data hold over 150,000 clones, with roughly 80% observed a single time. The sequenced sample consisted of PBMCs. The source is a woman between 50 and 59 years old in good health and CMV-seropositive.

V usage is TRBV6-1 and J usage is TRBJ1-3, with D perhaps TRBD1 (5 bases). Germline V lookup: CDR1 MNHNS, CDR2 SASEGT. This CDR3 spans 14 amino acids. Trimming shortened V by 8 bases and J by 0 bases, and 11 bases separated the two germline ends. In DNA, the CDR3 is TGTGCCAGCGGGGGGGATTTCTCTGGAAACACCATATATTTT. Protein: CASGGDFSGNTIYF.

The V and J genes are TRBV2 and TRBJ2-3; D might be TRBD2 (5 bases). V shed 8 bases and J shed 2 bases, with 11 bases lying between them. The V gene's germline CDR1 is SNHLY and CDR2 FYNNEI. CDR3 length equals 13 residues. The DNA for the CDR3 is TGTGCCAGCCGCCAGCGGTTCACAGATACGCAGTATTTT. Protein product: CASRQRFTDTQYF. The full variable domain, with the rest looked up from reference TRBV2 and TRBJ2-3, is EPEVTQTPSHQVTQMGQEVILRCVPISNHLYFYWYRQILGQKVEFLVSFYNNEISEKSEIFDDQFSVERPDGSNFTLKIRSTKLEDSAMYFCASRQRFTDTQYFGPGTRLTVL.

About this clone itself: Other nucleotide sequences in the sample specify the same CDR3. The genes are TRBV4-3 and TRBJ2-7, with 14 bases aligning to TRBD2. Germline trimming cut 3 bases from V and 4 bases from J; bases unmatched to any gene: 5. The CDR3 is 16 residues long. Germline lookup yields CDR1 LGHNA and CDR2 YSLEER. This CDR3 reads CASSQATSGGAYEQYF. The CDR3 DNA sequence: TGCGCCAGCAGCCAGGCGACTAGCGGGGGGGCGTACGAGCAGTACTTC.

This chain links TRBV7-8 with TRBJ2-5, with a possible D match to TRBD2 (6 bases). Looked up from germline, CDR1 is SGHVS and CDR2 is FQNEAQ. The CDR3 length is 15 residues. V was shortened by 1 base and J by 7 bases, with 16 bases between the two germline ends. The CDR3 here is CASSLERAPVGTQYF. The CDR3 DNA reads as TGTGCCAGCAGCTTAGAGCGGGCCCCCGTTGGGACCCAGTACTTC.

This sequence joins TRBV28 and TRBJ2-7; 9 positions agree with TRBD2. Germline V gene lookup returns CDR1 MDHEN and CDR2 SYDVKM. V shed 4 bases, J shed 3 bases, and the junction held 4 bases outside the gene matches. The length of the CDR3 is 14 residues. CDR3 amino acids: CASSWSSGSYEQYF. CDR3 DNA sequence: TGTGCCAGCAGTTGGAGTAGCGGGAGCTACGAGCAGTACTTC.

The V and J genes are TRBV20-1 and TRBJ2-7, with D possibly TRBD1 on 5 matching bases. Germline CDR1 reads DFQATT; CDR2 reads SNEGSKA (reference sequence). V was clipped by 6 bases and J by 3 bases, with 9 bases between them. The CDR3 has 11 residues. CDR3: CSAETDYEQYF. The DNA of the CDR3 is TGCAGTGCGGAGACAGACTACGAGCAGTACTTC.

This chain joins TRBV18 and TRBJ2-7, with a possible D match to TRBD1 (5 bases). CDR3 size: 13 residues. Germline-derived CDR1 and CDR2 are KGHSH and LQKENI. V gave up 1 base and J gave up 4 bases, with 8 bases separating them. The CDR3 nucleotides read TGTGCCAGCTCACCACAGGGGTCGTACGAGCAGTACTTC. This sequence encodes CASSPQGSYEQYF.

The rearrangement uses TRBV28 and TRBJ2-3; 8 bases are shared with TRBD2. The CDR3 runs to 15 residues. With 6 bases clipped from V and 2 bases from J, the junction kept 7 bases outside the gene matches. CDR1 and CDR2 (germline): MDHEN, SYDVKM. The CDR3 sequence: CASSHSGEITDTQYF. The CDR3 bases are TGTGCCAGCAGCCATAGCGGGGAGATCACAGATACGCAGTATTTT.

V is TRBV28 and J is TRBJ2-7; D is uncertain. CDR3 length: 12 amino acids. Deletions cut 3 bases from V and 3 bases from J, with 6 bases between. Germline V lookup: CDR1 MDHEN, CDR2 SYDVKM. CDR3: CASSLISYEQYF. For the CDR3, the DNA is TGTGCCAGCAGTTTGATCAGCTACGAGCAGTACTTC.

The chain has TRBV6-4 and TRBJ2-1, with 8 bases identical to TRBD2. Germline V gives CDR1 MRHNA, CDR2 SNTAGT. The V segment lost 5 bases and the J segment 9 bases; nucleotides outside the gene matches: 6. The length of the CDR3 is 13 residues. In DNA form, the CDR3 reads TGTGCCAGCAGTCCCGGGAGGGGGGGTGAGCAGTTCTTC. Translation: CASSPGRGGEQFF.

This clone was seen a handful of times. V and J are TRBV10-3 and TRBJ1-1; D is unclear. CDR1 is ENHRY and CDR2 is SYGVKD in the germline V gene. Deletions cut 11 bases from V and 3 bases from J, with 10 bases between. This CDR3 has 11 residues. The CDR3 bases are TGTGCCGTTTCGGACTACACTGAAGCTTTCTTT. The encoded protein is CAVSDYTEAFF.

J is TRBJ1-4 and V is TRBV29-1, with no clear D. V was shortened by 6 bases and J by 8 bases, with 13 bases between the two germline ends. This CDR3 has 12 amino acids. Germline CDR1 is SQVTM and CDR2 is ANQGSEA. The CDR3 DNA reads TGCAGCGTCCGCCCCTTCGGGGAAAAACTGTTTTTT. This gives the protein CSVRPFGEKLFF.

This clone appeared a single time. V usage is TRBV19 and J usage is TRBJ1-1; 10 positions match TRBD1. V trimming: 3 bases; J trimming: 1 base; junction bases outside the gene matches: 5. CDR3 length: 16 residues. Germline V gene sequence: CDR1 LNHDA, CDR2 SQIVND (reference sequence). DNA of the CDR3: TGTGCCAGTAGTATTCGCGGGACAGGGGAGAACACTGAAGCTTTCTTT. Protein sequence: CASSIRGTGENTEAFF.

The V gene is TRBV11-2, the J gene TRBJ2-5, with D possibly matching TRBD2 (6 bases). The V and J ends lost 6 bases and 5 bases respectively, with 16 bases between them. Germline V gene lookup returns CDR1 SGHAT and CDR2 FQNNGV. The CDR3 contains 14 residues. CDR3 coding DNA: TGTGCCAGCAGACTCCTCGGGGGTATGGAGACCCAGTACTTC. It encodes CASRLLGGMETQYF.

The CDR3 DNA is TGTGCCAGCACCCCGGACAGTAATAATGAGCAGTTCTTC. It is translated as CASTPDSNNEQFF. This sequence joins TRBV28 and TRBJ2-1; weak D call: TRBD1 (6 bases). The V end lost 7 bases, the J end lost 7 bases, and 14 bases lay between the germline ends. The V gene's germline CDR1 is MDHEN and CDR2 SYDVKM. The CDR3 sequence is 13 residues long.

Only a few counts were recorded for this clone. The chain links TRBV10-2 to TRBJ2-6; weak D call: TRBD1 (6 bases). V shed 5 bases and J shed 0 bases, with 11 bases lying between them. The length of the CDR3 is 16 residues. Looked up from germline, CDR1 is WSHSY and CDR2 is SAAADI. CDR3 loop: CASSQGRRSGANVLTF. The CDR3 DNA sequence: TGCGCCAGCAGTCAGGGGCGCCGCTCTGGGGCCAACGTCCTGACTTTC.

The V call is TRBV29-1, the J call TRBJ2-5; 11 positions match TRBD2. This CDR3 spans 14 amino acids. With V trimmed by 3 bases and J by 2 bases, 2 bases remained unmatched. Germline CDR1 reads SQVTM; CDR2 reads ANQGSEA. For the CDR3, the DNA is TGCAGCGTTGACGGGACTAGCGGTCAAGAGACCCAGTACTTC. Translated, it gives CSVDGTSGQETQYF. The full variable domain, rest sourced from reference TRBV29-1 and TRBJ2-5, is SAVISQKPSRDICQRGTSLTIQCQVDSQVTMMFWYRQQPGQSLTLIATANQGSEATYESGFVIDKFPISRPNLTFSTLTVSNMSPEDSSIYLCSVDGTSGQETQYFGPGTRLLVL.